Sequencing of this T cell receptor beta chain was carried out in a study of identical twins. Trimming removed 4 bases at V and 0 bases at J, with 4 bases between. Germline lookup yields CDR1 PRHDT and CDR2 FYEKMQ (reference sequence). The CDR3 runs 13 residues. TCRdb reprocessed the 5' RACE reads with MiXCR, giving one entry per CDR3 protein. Counted here are around 690,000 distinct CDR3 sequences, around 21% occurring once; the ten biggest clones make up around 4.5%. This clonotype was seen more than once but under ten times. The sample also formed part of further work on T cells expressing NK-cell markers.

This TCR derives from a woman younger than 30 in good health. The material sequenced was PBMCs. The rearrangement joins TRBV13 to TRBJ2-1; D unresolved. CDR3 nucleotide sequence: TGTGCCAGCAGCTCAGTCTCCTACAATGAGCAGTTCTTC. It specifies CASSSVSYNEQFF.